This paragraph covers one T cell receptor beta chain sequence. The V segment lost 5 bases and the J segment 4 bases; nucleotides outside the gene matches: 8. Germline-derived CDR1 and CDR2 are SEHNR and FQNEAQ (reference sequence). The CDR3 sequence is 16 residues long. This specimen belongs to a study of blood T cell repertoires in COVID-19. Study summary: Acute and convalescent COVID-19 samples came from the United States, Italy and Spain.

Assignment of participants to cohorts was predicated upon participant-reported clinical history. Clones were read by immunoSEQ multiplex PCR, and TCRdb kept only the in-frame ones, dropping some. The sample consists of 250,000 or so clones, 70% to 90% of them appearing once. The sequence was collected from a woman between 25 and 40 years old with acute COVID-19. The J gene is TRBJ1-4, the V gene TRBV7-9, with 9 bases fitting TRBD1. The sequenced material came from PBMCs or T cells enriched from blood (not recorded which). CDR3 bases: TGTGCCAGCAGCACGGGACAGGGCAGGGATAATGAAAAACTGTTTTTT. It translates to CASSTGQGRDNEKLFF.